The present entry profiles one TCR beta chain with its context. This entry comes from a study of monozygotic twins with inflammatory bowel disease. TCRdb reprocessed the 5' RACE reads and reports one entry per CDR3 protein, with no DNA. The data include approximately 400,000 distinct CDR3 sequences; the top ten clones carry about 2.3%. The CDR3 spans 16 residues. From germline, CDR1 is SGHTA and CDR2 FQGNSA. The clonotype originates from a human donor with ulcerative colitis or Crohn's disease, or a healthy co-twin of an affected twin (not recorded which). The sample was blood. This chain connects TRBV7-2 to TRBJ2-1; the TCRdb D gene call, TRBD2, has no DNA to confirm it. The CDR3 loop is CASSFLAGTSSGEQFF. Complete variable domain (other parts from reference TRBV7-2 and TRBJ2-1): GAGVSQSPSNKVTEKGKDVELRCDPISGHTALYWYRQSLGQGLEFLIYFQGNSAPDKSGLPSDRFSAERTGGSVSTLTIQRTQQEDSAVYLCASSFLAGTSSGEQFFGPGTRLTVL.